This is a list of T cell receptor beta chains from one sample in a study. One entry per CDR3 protein, called by TCRdb with MiXCR from the RT-PCR reads. Of hundreds of thousands of distinct CDR3 sequences listed, around 14% were seen once; the top ten hold roughly 3.9%. The sequenced sample consisted of memory CD4+ T cells from blood. The receptors originated from a female donor in good health, serving as a healthy control. Both conserved end residues are part of each CDR3. The order of the fields is V gene, D gene, clone size, J gene, CDR3 protein, CDR3 DNA. D genes are given only for firm matches. Clone sizes are given selectively: once, few, many, or a class where the clone is expanded.

V gene: TRBV7-3; D gene: -; clone size: -; J gene: TRBJ2-7; CDR3 protein: CASSAQSQGYEQYF; CDR3 DNA: TGTGCCAGCAGCGCCCAGTCCCAGGGTTACGAGCAGTACTTC
V gene: TRBV28; D gene: -; clone size: many; J gene: TRBJ2-3; CDR3 protein: CASSDPTGLTDTQYF; CDR3 DNA: TGTGCCAGCAGTGACCCTACAGGGCTCACAGATACGCAGTATTTT
V gene: TRBV27; D gene: TRBD1; clone size: few; J gene: TRBJ1-2; CDR3 protein: CASSTTGNYGYTF; CDR3 DNA: TGTGCCAGCAGTACGACAGGGAACTATGGCTACACCTTC
V gene: TRBV5-6; D gene: -; clone size: many; J gene: TRBJ1-1; CDR3 protein: CASSSGLSVGTEAFF; CDR3 DNA: TGTGCCAGCAGCTCCGGATTGTCGGTGGGCACTGAAGCTTTCTTT
V gene: TRBV2; D gene: TRBD2; clone size: -; J gene: TRBJ2-7; CDR3 protein: CASTEREVSYEQYF; CDR3 DNA: TGTGCCAGCACAGAGCGGGAGGTCTCCTACGAGCAGTACTTC
V gene: TRBV20-1; D gene: TRBD2; clone size: -; J gene: TRBJ2-2; CDR3 protein: CSASPMVGSGTAGELFF; CDR3 DNA: TGCAGTGCTAGTCCCATGGTGGGTAGCGGGACTGCCGGGGAGCTGTTTTTT
V gene: TRBV4-3; D gene: TRBD1; clone size: few; J gene: TRBJ1-3; CDR3 protein: CASSRATGTGENTIYF; CDR3 DNA: TGCGCCAGCAGCCGAGCTACCGGGACAGGGGAAAACACCATATATTTT
V gene: TRBV25-1; D gene: TRBD1; clone size: once; J gene: TRBJ1-1; CDR3 protein: CASSDPSGRGRGTEAFF; CDR3 DNA: TGTGCCAGCAGTGATCCGTCCGGGAGGGGGCGAGGAACTGAAGCTTTCTTT
V gene: TRBV12-3/TRBV12-4; D gene: -; clone size: -; J gene: TRBJ1-5; CDR3 protein: CASSFRGQGGPQHF; CDR3 DNA: TGTGCCAGCAGTTTTCGGGGCCAGGGTGGGCCCCAGCATTTT
V gene: TRBV5-6; D gene: -; clone size: few; J gene: TRBJ1-2; CDR3 protein: CASSLLQGGTRGYGYTF; CDR3 DNA: TGTGCCAGCAGCTTGCTACAGGGAGGAACTCGGGGCTATGGCTACACCTTC
V gene: TRBV5-1; D gene: -; clone size: -; J gene: TRBJ2-2; CDR3 protein: CASSLDGAQYTGELFF; CDR3 DNA: TGCGCCAGCAGCTTGGACGGGGCACAATACACCGGGGAGCTGTTTTTT
V gene: TRBV5-6; D gene: -; clone size: -; J gene: TRBJ1-2; CDR3 protein: CASSFDLGYTF; CDR3 DNA: TGTGCCAGCAGCTTTGATCTGGGCTACACCTTC
V gene: TRBV28; D gene: -; clone size: few; J gene: TRBJ1-2; CDR3 protein: CASKFMGGTHGYTF; CDR3 DNA: TGTGCCAGCAAGTTTATGGGGGGTACTCATGGCTACACCTTC
V gene: TRBV29-1; D gene: -; clone size: few; J gene: TRBJ2-3; CDR3 protein: CSVATSSTDTQYF; CDR3 DNA: TGCAGCGTTGCGACTTCTAGCACAGATACGCAGTATTTT
V gene: TRBV2; D gene: TRBD2; clone size: -; J gene: TRBJ2-7; CDR3 protein: CASSFGRTSGYEQYF; CDR3 DNA: TGTGCCAGCAGTTTTGGGAGGACTAGCGGCTACGAGCAGTACTTC
V gene: TRBV6-1; D gene: TRBD1; clone size: -; J gene: TRBJ2-2; CDR3 protein: CASRIQGALTGELFF; CDR3 DNA: TGTGCCAGCAGAATACAGGGGGCTTTAACCGGGGAGCTGTTTTTT
V gene: TRBV6-1; D gene: TRBD1; clone size: -; J gene: TRBJ2-6; CDR3 protein: CASSEAPGGISGANVLTF; CDR3 DNA: TGTGCCAGCAGTGAAGCTCCAGGGGGCATCTCTGGGGCCAACGTCCTGACTTTC
V gene: TRBV5-1; D gene: -; clone size: few; J gene: TRBJ2-3; CDR3 protein: CASILGSSTDTQYF; CDR3 DNA: TGCGCCAGCATTCTGGGGTCAAGCACAGATACGCAGTATTTT
V gene: TRBV5-1; D gene: -; clone size: -; J gene: TRBJ2-5; CDR3 protein: CASSPRSSDRQETQYF; CDR3 DNA: TGCGCCAGCAGCCCGCGTTCGTCAGATAGGCAAGAGACCCAGTACTTC
V gene: TRBV12-3/TRBV12-4; D gene: -; clone size: few; J gene: TRBJ1-2; CDR3 protein: CASNSPGGRDGYTF; CDR3 DNA: TGTGCCAGCAACTCCCCCGGGGGGCGGGATGGCTACACCTTC
V gene: TRBV9; D gene: -; clone size: -; J gene: TRBJ2-5; CDR3 protein: CASSVGSQMGETQYF; CDR3 DNA: TGTGCCAGCAGCGTAGGGAGTCAAATGGGGGAGACCCAGTACTTC
V gene: TRBV18; D gene: TRBD1; clone size: few; J gene: TRBJ1-1; CDR3 protein: CASSPRDRSSEAFF; CDR3 DNA: TGTGCCAGCTCACCCCGGGACAGGAGCTCTGAAGCTTTCTTT
V gene: TRBV10-3; D gene: TRBD2; clone size: few; J gene: TRBJ2-6; CDR3 protein: CAISESASGRSGANVLTF; CDR3 DNA: TGTGCCATCAGTGAGTCGGCTAGCGGGAGGTCCGGGGCCAACGTCCTGACTTTC
V gene: TRBV6-1; D gene: -; clone size: -; J gene: TRBJ1-6; CDR3 protein: CASSPWGRSSYNSPLHF; CDR3 DNA: TGTGCCAGCAGTCCCTGGGGGCGGAGCTCCTATAATTCACCCCTCCACTTT
V gene: TRBV4-3; D gene: -; clone size: -; J gene: TRBJ1-2; CDR3 protein: CASSQDRREVGYTF; CDR3 DNA: TGCGCCAGCAGCCAAGATAGACGGGAGGTTGGCTACACCTTC
V gene: TRBV6-5; D gene: TRBD1; clone size: -; J gene: TRBJ1-1; CDR3 protein: CASSTGALKGAFF; CDR3 DNA: TGTGCCAGCAGCACAGGGGCTCTTAAGGGAGCTTTCTTT
V gene: TRBV5-1; D gene: -; clone size: many; J gene: TRBJ1-3; CDR3 protein: CASSLGQTAGNTIYF; CDR3 DNA: TGCGCCAGCAGCTTGGGACAGACGGCTGGAAACACCATATATTTT
V gene: TRBV12-3/TRBV12-4; D gene: -; clone size: few; J gene: TRBJ1-1; CDR3 protein: CASSSLEGLEAFF; CDR3 DNA: TGTGCCAGCAGTTCATTGGAGGGGCTAGAAGCTTTCTTT
V gene: TRBV3-1; D gene: -; clone size: few; J gene: TRBJ2-7; CDR3 protein: CASSQPFGEQYF; CDR3 DNA: TGTGCCAGCAGCCAACCATTTGGCGAGCAGTACTTC
V gene: TRBV20-1; D gene: -; clone size: -; J gene: TRBJ2-6; CDR3 protein: CSALPPPPSGANVLTF; CDR3 DNA: TGCAGTGCCTTGCCCCCGCCCCCCTCTGGGGCCAACGTCCTGACTTTC
V gene: TRBV18; D gene: TRBD2; clone size: few; J gene: TRBJ2-1; CDR3 protein: CASSQLGLAGRNEQFF; CDR3 DNA: TGTGCCAGCTCGCAGCTGGGACTAGCGGGTAGAAATGAGCAGTTCTTC
V gene: TRBV6-6; D gene: TRBD2; clone size: few; J gene: TRBJ2-3; CDR3 protein: CASSSTGTSGGAKDTQYF; CDR3 DNA: TGTGCCAGCAGTTCCACCGGGACTAGCGGGGGGGCCAAAGATACGCAGTATTTT
V gene: TRBV5-1; D gene: -; clone size: few; J gene: TRBJ1-1; CDR3 protein: CASSLEGGDTEAFF; CDR3 DNA: TGCGCCAGCAGCTTAGAGGGGGGCGACACTGAAGCTTTCTTT
V gene: TRBV3-1; D gene: -; clone size: -; J gene: TRBJ2-7; CDR3 protein: CASSQGWRTYF; CDR3 DNA: TGTGCCAGCAGCCAAGGGTGGAGGACGTACTTC
V gene: TRBV5-4; D gene: -; clone size: -; J gene: TRBJ2-1; CDR3 protein: CAAAGALNNEQFF; CDR3 DNA: TGTGCCGCTGCTGGGGCACTTAACAATGAGCAGTTCTTC
V gene: TRBV12-3/TRBV12-4; D gene: -; clone size: many; J gene: TRBJ1-1; CDR3 protein: CASRTGTNTEAFF; CDR3 DNA: TGTGCCAGCAGGACCGGAACTAACACTGAAGCTTTCTTT
V gene: TRBV6-1; D gene: TRBD1; clone size: few; J gene: TRBJ2-3; CDR3 protein: CASRRDRGIRADTQYF; CDR3 DNA: TGTGCCAGCAGAAGGGACAGGGGAATTAGGGCAGATACGCAGTATTTT
V gene: TRBV6-5; D gene: -; clone size: few; J gene: TRBJ2-2; CDR3 protein: CASSEPANTGELFF; CDR3 DNA: TGTGCCAGCAGTGAGCCGGCGAACACCGGGGAGCTGTTTTTT
V gene: TRBV14; D gene: -; clone size: -; J gene: TRBJ2-7; CDR3 protein: CASSPWGSGSYEQYF; CDR3 DNA: TGTGCCAGCAGCCCCTGGGGGTCTGGTTCCTACGAGCAGTACTTC
V gene: TRBV4-3; D gene: TRBD2; clone size: many; J gene: TRBJ2-3; CDR3 protein: CASSQDISGLAGTDTQYF; CDR3 DNA: TGCGCCAGCAGCCAAGATATAAGTGGACTAGCGGGGACAGATACGCAGTATTTT
V gene: TRBV6-5; D gene: -; clone size: many; J gene: TRBJ2-1; CDR3 protein: CASSRTIYNEQFF; CDR3 DNA: TGTGCCAGCAGCCGGACCATTTACAATGAGCAGTTCTTC
V gene: TRBV5-1; D gene: TRBD1; clone size: -; J gene: TRBJ1-4; CDR3 protein: CASSLSQGAEKLFF; CDR3 DNA: TGCGCCAGCAGCTTGAGCCAGGGGGCTGAAAAACTGTTTTTT
V gene: TRBV7-2; D gene: -; clone size: -; J gene: TRBJ1-1; CDR3 protein: CASSLIGVGGNTEAFF; CDR3 DNA: TGTGCCAGCAGCTTAATAGGGGTTGGGGGGAACACTGAAGCTTTCTTT
V gene: TRBV5-1; D gene: TRBD2; clone size: few; J gene: TRBJ2-1; CDR3 protein: CASSPGGGWGNEQFF; CDR3 DNA: TGCGCCAGCAGCCCCGGGGGGGGATGGGGCAATGAGCAGTTCTTC
V gene: TRBV11-1; D gene: TRBD1; clone size: -; J gene: TRBJ2-2; CDR3 protein: CASSVGGTGIDTGELFF; CDR3 DNA: TGTGCCAGCAGCGTAGGGGGGACAGGGATAGACACCGGGGAGCTGTTTTTT